Listed below are T cell receptor beta chains from one sample, sequenced in a study of blood T cell repertoires in COVID-19. The protocol was immunoSEQ multiplex PCR, while the TCRdb copy is restricted to in-frame clones and leaves out a portion. This table has roughly 250,000 clones, about 89% appearing once. The sequenced sample consisted of PBMCs or T cells enriched from blood (not recorded which). The receptors were sampled from a man aged 40-55 years who had recovered from COVID-19. Each CDR3 is given with its conserved first and last residue. The D gene is left open where the match is weak. A row's size may be missing; if present it is once, few, many or a size class.

V	J	size	D	DNA	CDR3
TRBV7-9	TRBJ2-1	.	TRBD2	TGTGCCAGCAGCTTCAGCGGGAGGGCCGGAAATGAGCAGTTCTTC	CASSFSGRAGNEQFF
TRBV5-1	TRBJ1-6	.	.	TGCGCCAGCAGCTTGGTCGCGGGTGATTCACCCCTCCACTTT	CASSLVAGDSPLHF
TRBV5-5	TRBJ2-7	.	TRBD1	TGTGCCAGCAGCTTGGACTCGGGACAGGGGGTATTAGGCTACGAGCAGTACTTC	CASSLDSGQGVLGYEQYF
TRBV18	TRBJ1-1	.	.	TGTGCCAGCTCACCGAGTAACACTGAAGCTTTCTTT	CASSPSNTEAFF
TRBV7-8	TRBJ1-1	.	.	TGTGCCAGCAGCTTAGTAACTTTGGGCTTGAACACTGAAGCTTTCTTT	CASSLVTLGLNTEAFF
TRBV28	TRBJ1-3	once	.	TGTGCCAGCAGTCCCCAGCAGGGAGGAAACACCATATATTTT	CASSPQQGGNTIYF
TRBV21-1	TRBJ2-2	.	.	TGTGCCAGCAGCAAAGAAACCCCGGCAGGGGGCTCGGGCATTTGGAACACCGGGGAGCTGTTTTTT	CASSKETPAGGSGIWNTGELFF
TRBV15	TRBJ1-6	.	TRBD1	TGTGCCACCAGCAGACCCACCAGGGGGTCAGATAATTCACCCCTCCACTTT	CATSRPTRGSDNSPLHF
TRBV18	TRBJ2-2	.	.	TGTGCCAGCTCTCGGACAGACACCGGGGAGCTGTTTTTT	CASSRTDTGELFF
TRBV27	TRBJ2-3	.	.	TGTGCCAGCAGGGGGAGGGGGTTCACAGATACGCAGTATTTT	CASRGRGFTDTQYF
TRBV19	TRBJ2-1	.	TRBD2	TGTGCCAGTAGCCCCCCCCCTAGCGGCTCCTACAATGAGCAGTTCTTC	CASSPPPSGSYNEQFF
TRBV19	TRBJ2-7	.	TRBD2	TGTGCCAGTAGTATCTTAGGGACTAGGACCTACGAGCAGTACTTC	CASSILGTRTYEQYF
TRBV6-2/TRBV6-3	TRBJ1-1	.	TRBD1	TGTGCCAGCAGTTACTCGGGGACAGGGGGGAAGGCTTTCTTT	CASSYSGTGGKAFF
TRBV27	TRBJ2-2	.	.	TGTGCCAGCAGCAAAGGACAAATGGGCACCGGGGAGCTGTTTTTT	CASSKGQMGTGELFF
TRBV19	TRBJ1-1	.	TRBD1	TGTGCCAGTAGTATGCCGGCAGGGGGCTTGGGCACTGAAGCTTTCTTT	CASSMPAGGLGTEAFF
TRBV3-1/TRBV3-2	TRBJ1-1	.	.	TGTGCCAGCAGCCAAGGGAGGGGTCCTGGCTACACTGAAGCTTTCTTT	CASSQGRGPGYTEAFF
TRBV9	TRBJ2-6	.	.	TGTGCCAGCAGCGTGCAGGGCTCTGGGGCCAACGTCCTGACTTTC	CASSVQGSGANVLTF
TRBV28	TRBJ1-1	.	TRBD1	TGTGCCAGCAGTCTACTGGGACAGGGGAACACTGAAGCTTTCTTT	CASSLLGQGNTEAFF
TRBV9	TRBJ1-2	.	.	TGTGCCAGCAGCGTAGGCGACACCGACTATGGCTACACCTTC	CASSVGDTDYGYTF
TRBV19	TRBJ1-2	.	.	TGTGCCAGTAGTATCGGTTATGGCTACACCTTC	CASSIGYGYTF
TRBV4-1	TRBJ1-2	.	.	TGCGCCAGCAGCCAGTATTTAGGCGTACAGGTGGATGGCTACACCTTC	CASSQYLGVQVDGYTF
TRBV4-1	TRBJ1-1	.	TRBD1	TGCGCCAGCAGCCACCCCGGGACAGGGGCTGAAGCTTTCTTT	CASSHPGTGAEAFF
TRBV6-1	TRBJ2-7	.	TRBD1	TGTGCCAGCAGTGAATTGGAGACAGGGCGAGGACACTACGAGCAGTACTTC	CASSELETGRGHYEQYF
TRBV20-1	TRBJ2-1	.	.	TGCAGTGCTAGGCGCACGGGGGTTCAGTTCTTC	CSARRTGVQFF
TRBV6-5	TRBJ2-1	.	.	TGTGCCAGCAGTCAGAGGCGGGACTCCTACAATGAGCAGTTCTTC	CASSQRRDSYNEQFF
TRBV13	TRBJ1-1	.	.	TGTGCCAGCAGCCCTCAGACAGTGAACACTGAAGCTTTCTTT	CASSPQTVNTEAFF
TRBV12-3/TRBV12-4	TRBJ2-3	.	.	TGTGCCAGCAGCAATCGACTAGATACGCAGTATTTT	CASSNRLDTQYF